The clone carrying this TCR beta chain was seen many times. Together with a sample-barcoded 5' primer, a J-beta primer mix was included in a second PCR lasting about 7 to 12 cycles. MiXCR, run by TCRdb on the 5' RACE reads, gives a single entry per CDR3 protein. Found here are 1.5 million to 2 million distinct CDR3 sequences, about two fifths of them singletons; the top ten hold 23%. The sample belongs to a study of blood T cells in healthy people across ages. The CDR3 consists of 13 residues. CDR1 is DFQATT, CDR2 SNEGSKA, per germline (reference sequence). V lost 3 bases and J 3 bases, leaving 6 bases between the germline ends.

The receptor was isolated from a human donor in good health. V is TRBV20-1 and J is TRBJ2-6, with D hard to call. Sequencing was done on a sample of blood. In DNA form, the CDR3 reads TGCAGTGCTAGCGCCAGTGGGGCCAACGTCCTGACTTTC. Translating it yields CSASASGANVLTF.